The entry below describes one TCR beta chain. As yet, its antigen is unknown. Treatment reported: roughly ten-day PBMC culture with coronavirus spike peptide pools or control peptides (ViraFEST assay). The record originates from a study of vaccination and CD4 T cells after COVID-19. Study details: Post-vaccine sampling followed dose two by a median about 72 days (range 14 to 241).

Germline CDR1 SGHRS, CDR2 YFSETQ. Trimming took 6 bases from V and 1 from J; bases not matched to a gene: 7. There are 14 residues in the CDR3. The Oncomine TCR Beta short-read assay sequenced DNA from cultured CD4+ T cells. MiXCR was run by TCRdb on the PCR reads, yielding one entry per CDR3 protein. Counted here are roughly 7,500 distinct CDR3 sequences, roughly 60% occurring once; the ten biggest clones make up about 31%. This receptor was taken from a human donor who had recovered from COVID-19. V usage is TRBV5-1 and J usage is TRBJ2-7, with 7 bases matching TRBD1. Sequencing used CD4+ T cells from blood, cultured in vitro. CDR3 region: CASTSGQSSYEQYF. The CDR3 nucleotides read TGCGCCAGCACCTCGGGACAGTCGTCCTACGAGCAGTACTTC.